The clone carrying this T cell receptor (beta chain) was counted a few times. This sample stems from a study of beta chain features in type 1 diabetes. Across the study: Patients looked much like healthy donors when it came to age, gender and cell yields.

All sorted populations exceeded 95% purity. Expressed TCRB transcripts were sequenced, since all the RNA that had been isolated was reverse transcribed. This table comes from immunoSEQ multiplex PCR, and its TCRdb copy is limited to in-frame clones, with some not included. Altogether about 140,000 clones are present, about 9.4% being singletons, with the ten largest covering under 1.5%. The V gene's germline CDR1 is LNHDA and CDR2 SQIVND (reference sequence). Between the trimmed V and J ends, which lost 5 bases and 0 bases, there was a span of 8 bases. CDR3 length equals 15 residues. The rearrangement links TRBV19 to TRBJ2-6, with D possibly matching TRBD2 (5 bases). Sequenced sample: naive CD4+ T cells from blood. This receptor was taken from a man younger than 35 in good health. Here the CDR3 DNA reads TGTGCCAGTAGTGGACTCCGCTCTGGGGCCAACGTCCTGACTTTC. It encodes CASSGLRSGANVLTF.